This TCR beta chain was recovered during a study of OX40 agonist ivuxolimab in advanced cancers. Study background: Hepatocellular carcinoma, melanoma, renal cell or head and neck cancer occurred in dose-escalation patients.

TCRdb's copy holds only in-frame clones and misses some; the assay was immunoSEQ multiplex PCR. The repertoire has some 10,000 clones, 60% to 85% of them found once; the top ten carry 30% to 45%. This clone is a singleton in its sample. The antigen is unknown. Study conclusions and caveats: The authors also found low normalized T-cell clonal expansion in some nonresponders.

The CDR3 loop spans 14 amino acids. Germline CDR1 LGHNA, CDR2 YSLEER. V trimming: 1 base; J trimming: 6 bases; junction bases outside the gene matches: 0. The genes are TRBV4-3 and TRBJ2-7; 13 bases match TRBD2. This clonotype was obtained from an adult with an advanced solid tumor such as melanoma, head and neck, liver or kidney cancer. This material consisted of CD4+ or CD8+ T cells sorted from blood, taken in a trial of the OX40 agonist ivuxolimab. The CDR3 nucleotides read TGCGCCAGCAGCCAAGGACTAGCGGGGGGCGAGCAGTACTTC. As protein: CASSQGLAGGEQYF.